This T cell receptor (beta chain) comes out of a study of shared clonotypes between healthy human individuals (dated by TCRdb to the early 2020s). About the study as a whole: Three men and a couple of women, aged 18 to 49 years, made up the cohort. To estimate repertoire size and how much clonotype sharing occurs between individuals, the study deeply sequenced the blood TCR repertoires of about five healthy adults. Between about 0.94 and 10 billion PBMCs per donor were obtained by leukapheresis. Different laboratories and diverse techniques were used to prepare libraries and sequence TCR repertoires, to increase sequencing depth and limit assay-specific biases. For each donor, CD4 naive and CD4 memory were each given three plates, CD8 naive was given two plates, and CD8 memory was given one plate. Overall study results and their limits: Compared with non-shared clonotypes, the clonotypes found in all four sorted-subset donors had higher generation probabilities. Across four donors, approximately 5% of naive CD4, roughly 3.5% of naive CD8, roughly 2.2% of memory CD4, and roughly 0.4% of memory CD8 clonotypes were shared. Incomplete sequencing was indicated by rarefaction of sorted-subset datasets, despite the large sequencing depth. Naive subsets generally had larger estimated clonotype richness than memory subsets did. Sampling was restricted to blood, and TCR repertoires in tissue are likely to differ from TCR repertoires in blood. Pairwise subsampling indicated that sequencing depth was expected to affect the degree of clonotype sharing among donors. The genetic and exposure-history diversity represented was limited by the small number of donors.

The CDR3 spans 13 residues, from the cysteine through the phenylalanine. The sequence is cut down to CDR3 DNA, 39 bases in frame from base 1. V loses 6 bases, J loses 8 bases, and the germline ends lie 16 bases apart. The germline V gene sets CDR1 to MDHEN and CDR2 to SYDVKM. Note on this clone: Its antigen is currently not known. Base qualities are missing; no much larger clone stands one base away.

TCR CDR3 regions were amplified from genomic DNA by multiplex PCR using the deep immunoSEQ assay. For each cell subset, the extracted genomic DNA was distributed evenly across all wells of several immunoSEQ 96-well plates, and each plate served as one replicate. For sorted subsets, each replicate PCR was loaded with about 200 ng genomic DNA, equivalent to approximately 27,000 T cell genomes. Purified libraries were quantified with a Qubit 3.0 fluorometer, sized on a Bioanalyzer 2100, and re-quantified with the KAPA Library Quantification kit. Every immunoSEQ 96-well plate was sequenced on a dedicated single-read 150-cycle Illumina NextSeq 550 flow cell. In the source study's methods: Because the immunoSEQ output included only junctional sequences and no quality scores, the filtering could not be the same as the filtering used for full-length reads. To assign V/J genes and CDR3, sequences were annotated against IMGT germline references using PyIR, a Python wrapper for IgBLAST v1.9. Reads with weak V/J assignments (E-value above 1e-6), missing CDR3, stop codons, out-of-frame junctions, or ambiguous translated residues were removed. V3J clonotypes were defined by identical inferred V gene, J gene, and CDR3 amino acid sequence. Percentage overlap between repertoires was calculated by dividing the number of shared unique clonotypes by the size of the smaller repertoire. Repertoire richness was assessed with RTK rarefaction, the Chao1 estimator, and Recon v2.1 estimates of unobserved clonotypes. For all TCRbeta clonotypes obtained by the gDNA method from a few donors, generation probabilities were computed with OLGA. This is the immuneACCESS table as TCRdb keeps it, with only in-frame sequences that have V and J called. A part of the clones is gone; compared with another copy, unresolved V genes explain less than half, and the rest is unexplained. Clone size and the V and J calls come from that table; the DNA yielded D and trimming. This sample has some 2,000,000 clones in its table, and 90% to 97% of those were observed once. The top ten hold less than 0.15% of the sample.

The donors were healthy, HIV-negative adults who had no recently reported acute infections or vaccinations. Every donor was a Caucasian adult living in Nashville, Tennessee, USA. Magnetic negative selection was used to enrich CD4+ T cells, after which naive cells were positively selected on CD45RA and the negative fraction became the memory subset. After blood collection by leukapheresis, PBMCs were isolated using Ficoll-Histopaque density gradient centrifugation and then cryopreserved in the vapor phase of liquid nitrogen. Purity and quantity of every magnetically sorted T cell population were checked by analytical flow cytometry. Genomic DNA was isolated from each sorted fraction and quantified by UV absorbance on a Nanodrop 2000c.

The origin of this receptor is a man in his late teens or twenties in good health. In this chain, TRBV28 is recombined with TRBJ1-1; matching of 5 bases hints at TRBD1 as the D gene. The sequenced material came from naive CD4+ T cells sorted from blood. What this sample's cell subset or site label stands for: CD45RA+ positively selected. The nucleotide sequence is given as TGTGCCAGCAGCTCCCCTCAGGGCGGCGAAGCTTTCTTT. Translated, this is CASSSPQGGEAFF.